The 18 T cell receptor beta chains listed next were all sequenced from one sample in a study of radiation and T cells in renal cell carcinoma. The sample's time point: blood 2 weeks post-SBRT. Treatment defined: 15 Gy SBRT to primary tumor, nephrectomy 4 weeks later. Profiling relied on immunoSEQ multiplex PCR, and the TCRdb table lists in-frame clones only, not all of them. The table includes approximately 120,000 clones, 65% to 85% detected once. Sequencing used blood, obtained from a patient whose treatment included radiotherapy and nephrectomy. Receptors originate from a man aged 50-60 years with renal cell carcinoma.

The gene calls are TRBV7-2 and TRBJ2-1; D gene ambiguous. Germline V CDR1 and CDR2: SGHTA, FQGNSA. This CDR3 has 13 amino acids. With 0 bases removed from V and 7 bases from J, the gap between germline ends came to 7 bases. The CDR3 is CASSLAQQNEQFF. The DNA for the CDR3 is TGTGCCAGCAGCTTAGCCCAGCAGAATGAGCAGTTCTTC. Supplemented by reference TRBV7-2 and TRBJ2-1, the full variable domain reads GAGVSQSPSNKVTEKGKDVELRCDPISGHTALYWYRQSLGQGLEFLIYFQGNSAPDKSGLPSDRFSAERTGGSVSTLTIQRTQQEDSAVYLCASSLAQQNEQFFGPGTRLTVL.

V usage is TRBV7-9 and J usage is TRBJ2-2; D uncertain. V lost 8 bases and J lost 3, with 10 bases in between. There are 13 residues in the CDR3. Germline V gene data show CDR1 as SEHNR and CDR2 as FQNEAQ (reference sequence). This chain's CDR3 is CASRKSDTGELFF. CDR3 nucleotides: TGTGCCAGCCGAAAATCTGACACCGGGGAGCTGTTTTTT.

This chain links TRBV5-1 with TRBJ2-3; 7 nucleotides align to TRBD1. The CDR3 length is 15 residues. The germline V gene encodes CDR1 SGHRS and CDR2 YFSETQ. Trimming cost V 3 bases and J 0 bases; bases outside gene matches: 4. CDR3 coding DNA: TGCGCCAGCAGCTCGGGGACAGCTAGCACAGATACGCAGTATTTT. It specifies CASSSGTASTDTQYF.

This clone was counted once. This chain links TRBV28 with TRBJ2-1; possibly TRBD2 for D (6 bases). Germline V CDR1 and CDR2: MDHEN, SYDVKM. This CDR3 region has 14 residues. Trimming stripped 10 bases from V and 7 bases from J, with 20 bases between. The CDR3 DNA reads TGTGCCAAAAGACAGCGGGTTCTCTGGAATGAGCAGTTCTTC. Translating it yields CAKRQRVLWNEQFF.

This chain uses TRBV9 with TRBJ2-1, with D unclear. V lost 2 bases and J 1 base, leaving 16 bases between the germline ends. CDR1 and CDR2 (germline): SGDLS, YYNGEE. The CDR3 contains 17 residues. Here the CDR3 reads CASSVLGGVGSYNEQFF. For the CDR3, the DNA is TGTGCCAGCAGCGTCTTGGGCGGAGTCGGGTCCTACAATGAGCAGTTCTTC.

This clone was observed many times. The chain joins TRBV29-1 to TRBJ1-3; D ambiguous. V lost 2 bases to trimming and J lost 0 bases, with 5 bases between them. The CDR3 has 13 residues. From germline, CDR1 is SQVTM and CDR2 ANQGSEA. The CDR3 loop is CSVEFNSGNTIYF. The CDR3 DNA follows: TGCAGCGTTGAATTTAACTCTGGAAACACCATATATTTT.

The genes are TRBV28 and TRBJ2-1; D is perhaps TRBD1 (5 bases). This CDR3 comprises 16 residues. Per the germline V gene, CDR1 is MDHEN and CDR2 is SYDVKM. V lost 1 base and J 0 bases, leaving 10 bases between the germline ends. CDR3 residues: CASSLSHQGSYNEQFF. The CDR3 DNA follows: TGTGCCAGCAGTTTATCACATCAGGGCTCCTACAATGAGCAGTTCTTC.

A single count supports this clone. This chain uses TRBV11-1 with TRBJ1-6, with D unresolved. From germline, CDR1 is SGHAT and CDR2 FQDESV (reference sequence). Trimming removed 2 bases from V and 12 bases from J, with 17 bases in between. The CDR3 spans 15 residues. The CDR3, as DNA: TGTGCCAGCAGCTTACGGGCGGCTCGGGGAGTACCCCTCCACTTT. Its translation is CASSLRAARGVPLHF. Full variable domain (remainder filled in from reference TRBV11-1 and TRBJ1-6): EAEVAQSPRYKITEKSQAVAFWCDPISGHATLYWYRQILGQGPELLVQFQDESVVDDSQLPKDRFSAERLKGVDSTLKIQPAELGDSAMYLCASSLRAARGVPLHFGNGTRLTVT.

The chain carries TRBV4-2 and TRBJ1-2; unclear D gene. This CDR3 is 15 amino acids long. V dropped 0 bases and J dropped 3 bases, with 11 bases sitting between them. Germline CDR1 reads LGHNA; CDR2 reads YNFKEQ. CDR3: CASSQDRMADYGYTF. As DNA, the CDR3 is TGTGCCAGCAGCCAAGATCGTATGGCAGACTATGGCTACACCTTC.

The sample holds a few counts of this clone. The chain carries TRBV5-1 and TRBJ1-2, with D unresolved. Germline lookup yields CDR1 SGHRS and CDR2 YFSETQ. The V end was cut by 0 bases, the J end by 1 base, with 7 bases between. This CDR3 is built from 14 residues. The CDR3 sequence: CASSLATVNYGYTF. The CDR3 DNA reads TGCGCCAGCAGCTTGGCCACAGTTAACTATGGCTACACCTTC.

This rearrangement joins TRBV7-9 to TRBJ2-7; 10 nucleotides line up with TRBD2. V lost 5 bases to trimming and J lost 0 bases; unmatched junction nucleotides: 4. The germline CDR1 and CDR2 sequences are SEHNR and FQNEAQ (reference sequence). The CDR3 sequence is 15 residues long. Here the CDR3 reads CASSRSGGASYEQYF. DNA of the CDR3: TGTGCCAGCAGCCGAAGCGGGGGGGCCTCCTACGAGCAGTACTTC.

Of note for this clone: The germline gene is not matched at one end of the junction; a read error may be the cause. The chain has TRBV2 and TRBJ1-1; no clear D. There are 15 residues in the CDR3. In germline, CDR1 is SNHLY, CDR2 FYNNEI. CDR3 DNA sequence: TGTGCCAGCAGTGAGGCCCCAAGCTCGAACTCTGAAGCTTTCTTT. Encoded protein: CASSEAPSSNSEAFF.

This clone appeared a few times. The rearrangement joins TRBV29-1 to TRBJ1-1; D uncertain. CDR3 size: 13 residues. V gave up 4 bases and J gave up 7 bases, with 16 bases separating them. The germline V gene has CDR1 SQVTM and CDR2 ANQGSEA. The CDR3 region has the DNA TGCAGCGTTGGCGGGAGGAGGGTGAGTGAAGCTTTCTTT. Its translation: CSVGGRRVSEAFF.

The chain combines TRBV5-1 with TRBJ2-5, with D unresolved. V was pared by 0 bases and J by 5 bases, with 14 bases between. CDR1 SGHRS and CDR2 YFSETQ come from the germline V gene. The CDR3 totals 15 residues. The CDR3 DNA follows: TGCGCCAGCAGCTTGGGTGGGGTAGGCGGCGAGACCCAGTACTTC. This codes for CASSLGGVGGETQYF.

This clone was observed many times. V gene TRBV9 combines with J gene TRBJ2-3; 9 bases fit TRBD1. J was trimmed by 0 bases and V by 4 bases; bases with no gene match: 3. CDR1 and CDR2 from the germline V gene are SGDLS and YYNGEE. This CDR3 is built from 15 residues. CDR3 nucleotides: TGTGCCAGCAGCCCCGGGACAGGGAGCACAGATACGCAGTATTTT. This encodes CASSPGTGSTDTQYF.

This clone came up once. The gene calls are TRBV27 and TRBJ2-3; D is unclear. Per germline, CDR1 MNHEY and CDR2 SMNVEV (reference sequence). V was trimmed by 3 bases and J by 0 bases, leaving 10 bases between them. The CDR3 consists of 15 residues. The CDR3 reads CASSLNGPSTDTQYF. The CDR3 DNA reads as TGTGCCAGCAGTTTGAACGGACCGAGCACAGATACGCAGTATTTT.

The chain couples TRBV27 to TRBJ2-2; D is unclear. Germline V gene data show CDR1 as MNHEY and CDR2 as SMNVEV (reference sequence). Trimming shortened V by 4 bases and J by 2 bases, and 11 bases separated the two germline ends. The CDR3 has 15 amino acids. The CDR3: CASSSVPFNTGELFF. Written as DNA, the CDR3 is TGTGCCAGCAGTTCAGTCCCCTTTAACACCGGGGAGCTGTTTTTT.

V is TRBV7-2 and J is TRBJ2-7; D is perhaps TRBD1 or TRBD2 (6 bases each). The V and J ends lost 5 bases and 7 bases respectively, with 12 bases between them. Germline CDR1 is SGHTA and CDR2 is FQGNSA. CDR3 size: 12 residues. CDR3 DNA sequence: TGTGCCAGCAGCCCGGGGGCCTTGGAGCAGTACTTC. Protein: CASSPGALEQYF. Filled out from reference TRBV7-2 and TRBJ2-7, the complete variable domain reads GAGVSQSPSNKVTEKGKDVELRCDPISGHTALYWYRQSLGQGLEFLIYFQGNSAPDKSGLPSDRFSAERTGGSVSTLTIQRTQQEDSAVYLCASSPGALEQYFGPGTRLTVT.